The present TCR beta chain was sequenced within a study of blood T cell repertoires in COVID-19. V lost 5 bases, J lost 5 bases, and 7 bases lay in between. Germline loops: CDR1 LGHNA, CDR2 YSLEER. The CDR3 is made up of 12 amino acids. Generated by immunoSEQ multiplex PCR, the TCRdb table keeps only in-frame clones and is missing some. The sample has some 130,000 clones, around 73% seen once; the top ten hold roughly 9.7%. This chain uses TRBV4-3 with TRBJ2-1; D ambiguous. The sequence came from a man aged 55 to 70 who had recovered from COVID-19. Sequenced sample: peripheral blood. CDR3 bases: TGCGCCAGCAGCGCTAAAGACAATGAGCAGTTCTTC. Translated: CASSAKDNEQFF.